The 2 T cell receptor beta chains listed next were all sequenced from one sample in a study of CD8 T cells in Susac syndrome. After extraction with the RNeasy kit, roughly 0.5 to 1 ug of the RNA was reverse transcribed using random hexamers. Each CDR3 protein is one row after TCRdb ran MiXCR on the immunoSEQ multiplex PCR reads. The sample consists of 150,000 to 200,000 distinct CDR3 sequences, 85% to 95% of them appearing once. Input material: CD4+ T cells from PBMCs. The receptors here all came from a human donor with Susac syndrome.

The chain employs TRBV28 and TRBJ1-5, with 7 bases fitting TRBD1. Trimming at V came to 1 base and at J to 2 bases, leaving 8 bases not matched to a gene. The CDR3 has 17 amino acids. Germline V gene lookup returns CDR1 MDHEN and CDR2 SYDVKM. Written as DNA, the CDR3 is TGTGCCAGCAGTTTATTGCGGACAGGCCAGGGCAATCAGCCCCAGCATTTT. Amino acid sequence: CASSLLRTGQGNQPQHF.

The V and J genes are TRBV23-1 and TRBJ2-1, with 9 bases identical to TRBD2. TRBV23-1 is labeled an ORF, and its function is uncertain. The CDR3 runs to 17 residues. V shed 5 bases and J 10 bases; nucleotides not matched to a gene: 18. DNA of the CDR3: TGCGCCAGCAGTGATTGTCCGGGACTAGCAGCCTGGTCGGAGCAGTTCTTC. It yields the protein CASSDCPGLAAWSEQFF.